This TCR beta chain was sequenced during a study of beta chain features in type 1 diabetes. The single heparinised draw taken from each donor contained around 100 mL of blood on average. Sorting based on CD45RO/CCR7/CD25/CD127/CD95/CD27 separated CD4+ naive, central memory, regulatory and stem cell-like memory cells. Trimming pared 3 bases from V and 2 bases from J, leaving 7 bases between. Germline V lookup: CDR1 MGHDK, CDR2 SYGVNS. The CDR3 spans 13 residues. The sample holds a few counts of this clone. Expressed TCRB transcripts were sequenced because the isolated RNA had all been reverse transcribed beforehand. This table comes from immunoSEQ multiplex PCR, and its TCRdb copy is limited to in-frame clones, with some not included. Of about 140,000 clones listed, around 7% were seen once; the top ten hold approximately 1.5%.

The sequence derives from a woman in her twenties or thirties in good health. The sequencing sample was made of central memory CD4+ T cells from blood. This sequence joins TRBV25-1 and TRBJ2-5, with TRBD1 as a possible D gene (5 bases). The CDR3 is CASSESGQETQYF. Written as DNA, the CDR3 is TGTGCCAGCAGTGAGTCAGGGCAAGAGACCCAGTACTTC.